The 9 T cell receptor beta chains in this list originate from one sample, sequenced in a study of T-cell memory formation after mild COVID-19. TCRdb processed the 5' RACE reads anew with MiXCR; each CDR3 protein has one entry. The sample lists about 210,000 distinct CDR3 sequences; around 30% were seen once. Sample: PBMCs or a T cell subset sorted from them (not recorded which). The receptor set was obtained from an adult woman who had mild COVID-19 (a few samples of this study predate the infection). Cell type and time point are not known.

The gene calls are TRBV14 and TRBJ2-1, with 9 bases fitting TRBD2. This CDR3 has 14 amino acids. The trim removed 6 bases at V and 4 bases at J, leaving 4 bases unmatched. The germline V gene has CDR1 SGHDN and CDR2 FVKESK. CDR3 amino acids: CASRQREDYNEQFF. The CDR3 region has the DNA TGTGCCAGCAGACAGCGGGAGGATTACAATGAGCAGTTCTTC.

This chain links TRBV15 with TRBJ1-2; no definite D call. There are 12 residues in the CDR3. CDR1 is LNHNV, CDR2 YYDKDF, per germline (reference sequence). V lost 0 bases, J lost 4 bases, and 3 bases lay in between. The CDR3 DNA sequence: TGTGCCACCAGCAGAGACAGCTATGGCTACACCTTC. It is translated as CATSRDSYGYTF.

This rearrangement joins TRBV7-9 to TRBJ1-2; unclear D gene. CDR3 size: 13 residues. CDR1 and CDR2 (germline): SEHNR, FQNEAQ (reference sequence). V was cut by 5 bases and J by 1 base, with 8 bases left in between. This CDR3 reads CASSKFNNYGYTF. As DNA, the CDR3 is TGTGCCAGCAGCAAGTTTAATAACTATGGCTACACCTTC.

This clonotype was recorded a few times. The CDR3 DNA follows: TGCAGCGTTGAAGCGCAAAACCCCGGGAATGAGCAGTTCTTC. Amino acid sequence: CSVEAQNPGNEQFF. The V and J genes are TRBV29-1 and TRBJ2-1; D uncertain. Trimming took 1 base from V and 7 from J, leaving 14 bases between them. The CDR3 contains 14 residues. In germline, CDR1 is SQVTM, CDR2 ANQGSEA.

The chain employs TRBV25-1 and TRBJ2-1, with 8 bases identical to TRBD2. CDR1 MGHDK and CDR2 SYGVNS come from the germline V gene. Trimming removed 2 bases from V and 7 bases from J; junction bases left unmatched: 22. The CDR3 length is 20 residues. The CDR3 spells CASSELMLGLRGASGNEQFF. In DNA form, the CDR3 reads TGTGCCAGCAGTGAACTGATGTTAGGGTTAAGGGGTGCTAGCGGGAATGAGCAGTTCTTC.

V gene TRBV25-1 combines with J gene TRBJ2-5, with D possibly matching TRBD1 (5 bases). V lost 2 bases and J lost 0, with 7 bases in between. Per the germline V gene, CDR1 is MGHDK and CDR2 is SYGVNS. CDR3 length equals 14 residues. In DNA form, the CDR3 reads TGTGCCAGCAGTGAAGGGGCACACCAAGAGACCCAGTACTTC. Protein sequence: CASSEGAHQETQYF.

This clonotype was found a few times. This chain joins TRBV3-1 and TRBJ2-3; no reliable D call. Germline loops: CDR1 LGHDT, CDR2 YNNKEL (reference sequence). Trimming cost V 4 bases and J 5 bases, with 7 bases left between them. The length of the CDR3 is 12 residues. The chain's CDR3 is CASSPQLDTQYF. CDR3 nucleotides: TGTGCCAGCAGCCCTCAACTAGATACGCAGTATTTT.

This clonotype was observed many times. This chain's CDR3 is CASSPTGEKDIQYF. The CDR3 DNA follows: TGCGCCAGCAGCCCGACAGGGGAGAAGGACATTCAGTACTTC. The chain is built from TRBV5-1 and TRBJ2-4, with 8 positions matching TRBD1. Germline assignment: CDR1 SGHRS and CDR2 YFSETQ. CDR3 length equals 14 residues. After removal of 4 bases from V and 8 bases from J, the junction contained 8 bases not matched to a gene.

This chain uses TRBV6-5 with TRBJ1-6; 9 bases are shared with TRBD1. CDR1 MNHEY and CDR2 SVGAGI come from the germline V gene. V dropped 2 bases and J dropped 6; count of bases not matched to a gene: 8. The CDR3 is 17 amino acids. In nucleotides, the CDR3 is TGTGCCAGCAGTTACCGAAACAGGGGGCTAAGTAATTCACCCCTCCACTTT. Its translation is CASSYRNRGLSNSPLHF.